One and the same sample provided the 13 T cell receptor beta chains below, sequenced in a study of Ad26.COV2.S vaccination and SARS-CoV-2 variants. Assay used: immunoSEQ multiplex PCR; TCRdb lists only in-frame clones, some missing. The sample yields around 350,000 clones, just over 90% seen once. This material consisted of peripheral blood, taken after recovery from COVID-19. Receptor source: a human donor who had recovered from COVID-19.

V usage is TRBV27 and J usage is TRBJ2-2; 11 bases fit TRBD2. Germline values: CDR1 MNHEY, CDR2 SMNVEV (reference sequence). V gave up 5 bases and J gave up 4 bases; unmatched junction bases: 6. The CDR3 totals 16 residues. CDR3: CASSPRLAGPTGELFF. CDR3 nucleotide sequence: TGTGCCAGCAGTCCAAGACTAGCGGGGCCCACCGGGGAGCTGTTTTTT.

This clone appeared a few times. The rearrangement uses TRBV28 and TRBJ1-2; D is unresolved. Trimming removed 5 bases from V and 11 bases from J, with 18 bases in between. The CDR3 sequence is 13 residues long. Germline V gene lookup returns CDR1 MDHEN and CDR2 SYDVKM. The CDR3, as DNA: TGTGCCAGCAGTCCGTCGGTAATTGAAGGTTACACCTTC. Its protein is CASSPSVIEGYTF.

The rearrangement links TRBV6-5 to TRBJ2-7, with a possible D match to TRBD1 (5 bases). V was clipped by 6 bases and J by 2 bases, with 14 bases between them. This CDR3 spans 14 amino acids. From germline, CDR1 is MNHEY and CDR2 SVGAGI. The CDR3 protein is CASSRQLGTYEQYF. CDR3 DNA sequence: TGTGCCAGCAGCCGACAGTTGGGGACCTACGAGCAGTACTTC.

The chain employs TRBV5-5 and TRBJ1-2, with 8 nucleotides matching TRBD1. J was trimmed by 7 bases and V by 0 bases; bases with no gene match: 5. Germline loops: CDR1 SGHKS, CDR2 YYEKEE (reference sequence). The CDR3 has 14 residues. In DNA, the CDR3 is TGTGCCAGCAGCTTGGCGGACAGGGAAGTTGGCTACACCTTC. Amino acid sequence: CASSLADREVGYTF. Full variable domain (rest looked up from reference TRBV5-5 and TRBJ1-2): DAGVTQSPTHLIKTRGQQVTLRCSPISGHKSVSWYQQVLGQGPQFIFQYYEKEERGRGNFPDRFSARQFPNYSSELNVNALLLGDSALYLCASSLADREVGYTFGSGTRLTVV.

There are a few counts of this clone. The CDR3 protein is CATSRDGGKQPQHF. CDR3 sequence (DNA): TGTGCCACCAGCAGAGACGGTGGTAAACAGCCCCAGCATTTT. This sequence joins TRBV15 and TRBJ1-5; D gene uncertain. Germline assignment: CDR1 LNHNV and CDR2 YYDKDF (reference sequence). V lost 0 bases to trimming and J lost 7 bases, with 10 bases between them. CDR3 length: 14 amino acids.

V is TRBV6-5 and J is TRBJ1-5; TRBD1 matches at 7 bases. Germline V lookup: CDR1 MNHEY, CDR2 SVGAGI. The CDR3 consists of 13 residues. With V trimmed by 6 bases and J by 16 bases, 15 bases remained unmatched. This CDR3 reads CASSPYRDSPLHF. For the CDR3, the DNA is TGTGCCAGCAGCCCCTATCGGGACAGCCCCCTACATTTT.

The chain is built from TRBV5-4 and TRBJ2-1, with D unclear. Trimming took 0 bases from V and 10 from J, leaving 11 bases between them. CDR3 size: 13 residues. Germline CDR1 SGHNT, CDR2 YYREEE (reference sequence). CDR3 coding DNA: TGTGCCAGCAGCTTGGAGGCTTCTAGAGAGCAGTTCTTC. It encodes CASSLEASREQFF. Full variable domain (outside the CDR3, taken from reference TRBV5-4 and TRBJ2-1): ETGVTQSPTHLIKTRGQQVTLRCSSQSGHNTVSWYQQALGQGPQFIFQYYREEENGRGNFPPRFSGLQFPNYSSELNVNALELDDSALYLCASSLEASREQFFGPGTRLTVL.

The chain carries TRBV13 and TRBJ2-3; either TRBD1 or TRBD2 may supply D (5 bases each). V lost 5 bases and J 9 bases, leaving 24 bases between the germline ends. Germline lookup yields CDR1 PRHDT and CDR2 FYEKMQ (reference sequence). The CDR3 is 16 amino acids. The CDR3 DNA sequence: TGTGCCAGCAGCCCCGAGTGGGGGAAAGACTACGGGACGCAGTATTTT. Protein product: CASSPEWGKDYGTQYF.

The chain is built from TRBV7-9 and TRBJ1-5, with D unclear. Germline CDR1 reads SEHNR; CDR2 reads FQNEAQ (reference sequence). With 2 bases removed from V and 2 bases from J, the gap between germline ends came to 10 bases. The CDR3 length is 15 residues. CDR3 sequence (DNA): TGTGCCAGCAGCTTATCGGGAGATCGCAATCAGCCCCAGCATTTT. Its protein product is CASSLSGDRNQPQHF. Filled out from reference TRBV7-9 and TRBJ1-5, the complete variable domain reads DTGVSQNPRHKITKRGQNVTFRCDPISEHNRLYWYRQTLGQGPEFLTYFQNEAQLEKSRLLSDRFSAERPKGSFSTLEIQRTEQGDSAMYLCASSLSGDRNQPQHFGDGTRLSIL.

The chain carries TRBV3-1 (or the pseudogene TRBV3-2) and TRBJ1-1; tentatively, D is TRBD1 (5 bases). CDR3 size: 15 residues. V was trimmed by 0 bases and J by 4 bases, leaving 12 bases between them. Germline loops: CDR1 LGHDT, CDR2 YNNKEL (reference sequence). The CDR3, as DNA: TGTGCCAGCAGCCAAGATATCGGCAGGGCCACTGAAGCTTTCTTT. It encodes CASSQDIGRATEAFF.

The rearrangement links TRBV5-1 to TRBJ2-6; 11 nucleotides match TRBD1. The junction had 6 bases not matched to a gene; V was cut back by 4 bases and J by 0 bases. CDR3 length: 18 amino acids. Germline V gene sequence: CDR1 SGHRS, CDR2 YFSETQ. CDR3 sequence (DNA): TGCGCCAGCAGCCCTGGACAGGGGGCGACCTCTGGGGCCAACGTCCTGACTTTC. It yields the protein CASSPGQGATSGANVLTF.

The chain uses TRBV18 and TRBJ1-5, with TRBD1 identical over 7 bases. V was pared by 3 bases and J by 6 bases, with 8 bases of the junction left unmatched. CDR3 length equals 15 residues. Germline V CDR1 and CDR2: KGHSH, LQKENI. The chain's CDR3 is CASSPVTGSGQPQHF. As DNA, the CDR3 is TGTGCCAGCTCACCGGTGACAGGGTCGGGTCAGCCCCAGCATTTT.

The rearrangement uses TRBV6-1 and TRBJ2-1, with TRBD2 matching over 12 bases. Germline CDR1 reads MNHNS; CDR2 reads SASEGT. The V and J ends lost 2 bases and 9 bases, in that order; junction bases with no gene match: 2. This CDR3 has 14 amino acids. CDR3 residues: CASSELAGGAEQFF. DNA for the CDR3: TGTGCCAGCAGTGAACTAGCGGGGGGGGCTGAGCAGTTCTTC.